This T cell receptor beta chain was recorded in a study of shared clonotypes between healthy human individuals. The wider study: For every donor, three CD4 naive, three CD4 memory, two CD8 naive and one CD8 memory plates were used.

On this clone: Its antigen is undetermined.

Produced via immunoSEQ multiplex PCR; TCRdb's table is partial and in-frame only. Counted here are 400,000 or so clones, just over 95% occurring once; the ten biggest clones make up approximately 0.32%. Each CD8 memory set brought CD45RO+ cells together with CCR7-negative CD45RA+ TemRA cells. Study outcomes and limitations: The represented genetic and exposure-history diversity was limited by the small number of donors.

Sequencing was performed on memory CD8+ T cells sorted from blood. This sample's subset: CD45RO+ cells pooled with CCR7-negative TemRA cells. This TCR was sampled from a man aged 30 to 39 in good health.

CDR3 nucleotides: TGTGCCAGCTCACCCGGGACAGGGGTCTATGGCTACACCTTC. It is translated as CASSPGTGVYGYTF. The V gene is TRBV18, the J gene TRBJ1-2, with 10 bases lining up with TRBD1. The CDR3 is 14 amino acids. CDR1 is KGHSH, CDR2 LQKENI, per germline. Trimming removed 3 bases from V and 4 bases from J; junction bases left unmatched: 2.